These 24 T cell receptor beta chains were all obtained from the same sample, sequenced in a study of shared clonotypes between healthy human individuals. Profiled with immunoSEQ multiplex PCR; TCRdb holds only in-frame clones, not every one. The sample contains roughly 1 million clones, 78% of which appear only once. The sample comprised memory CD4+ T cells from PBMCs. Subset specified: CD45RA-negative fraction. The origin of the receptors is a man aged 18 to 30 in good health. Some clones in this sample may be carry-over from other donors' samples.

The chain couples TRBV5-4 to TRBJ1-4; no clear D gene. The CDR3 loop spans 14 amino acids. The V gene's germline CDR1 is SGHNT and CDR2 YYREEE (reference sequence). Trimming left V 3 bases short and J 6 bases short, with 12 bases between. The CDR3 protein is CASSSYRRDEKLFF. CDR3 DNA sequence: TGTGCCAGCAGCTCTTATCGTCGCGATGAAAAACTGTTTTTT.

In DNA form, the CDR3 reads TGCGCCAGCAGCTTGCTAGGGGGACGGAGTCAGCCCCAGCATTTT. This gives the protein CASSLLGGRSQPQHF. The rearrangement links TRBV5-1 to TRBJ1-5; the D gene is possibly TRBD1 (6 bases). Germline CDR1 reads SGHRS; CDR2 reads YFSETQ. The germline V and J ends were trimmed by 1 base and 6 bases, with 14 bases remaining between them. The CDR3 is 15 amino acids.

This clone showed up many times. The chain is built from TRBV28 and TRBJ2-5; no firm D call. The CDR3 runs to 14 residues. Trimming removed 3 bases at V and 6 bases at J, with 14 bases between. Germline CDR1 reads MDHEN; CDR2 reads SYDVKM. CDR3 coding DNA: TGTGCCAGCAGTTTTGTTTATAACGCTAAGACCCAGTACTTC. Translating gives CASSFVYNAKTQYF.

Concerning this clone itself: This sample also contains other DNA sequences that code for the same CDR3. CDR3: CASSYSGSHQELFF. CDR3 DNA sequence: TGTGCCAGCAGTTACTCGGGCAGTCACCAGGAACTGTTTTTT. V and J are TRBV6-5 and TRBJ1-4; no reliable D call. Germline values: CDR1 MNHEY, CDR2 SVGAGI. The V end was cut by 0 bases, the J end by 12 bases, with 14 bases between. CDR3 length equals 14 residues.

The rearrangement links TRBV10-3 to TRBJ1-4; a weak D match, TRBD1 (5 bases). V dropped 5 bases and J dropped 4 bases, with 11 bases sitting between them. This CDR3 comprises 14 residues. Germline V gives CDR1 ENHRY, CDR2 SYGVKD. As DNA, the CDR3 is TGTGCCATCAGTAGGACACCGGATAATGAAAAACTGTTTTTT. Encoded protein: CAISRTPDNEKLFF.

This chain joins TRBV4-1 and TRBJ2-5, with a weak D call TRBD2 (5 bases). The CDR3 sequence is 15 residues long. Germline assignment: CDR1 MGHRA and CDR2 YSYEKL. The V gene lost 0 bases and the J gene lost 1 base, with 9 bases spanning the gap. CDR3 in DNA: TGCGCCAGCAGCCAAGAGGCTAGCCTCCAAGAGACCCAGTACTTC. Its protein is CASSQEASLQETQYF.

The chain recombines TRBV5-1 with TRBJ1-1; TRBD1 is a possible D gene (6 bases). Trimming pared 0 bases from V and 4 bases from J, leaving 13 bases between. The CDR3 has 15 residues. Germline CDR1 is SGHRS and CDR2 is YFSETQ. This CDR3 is CASSLVLQGGTEAFF. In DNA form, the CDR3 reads TGCGCCAGCAGCTTGGTTCTACAGGGAGGCACTGAAGCTTTCTTT.

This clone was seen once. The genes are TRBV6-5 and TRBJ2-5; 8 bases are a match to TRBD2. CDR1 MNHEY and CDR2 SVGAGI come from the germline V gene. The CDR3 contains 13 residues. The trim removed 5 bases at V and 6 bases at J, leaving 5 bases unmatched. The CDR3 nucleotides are TGTGCCAGCAGTGGACTAGCATCGAAGACCCAGTACTTC. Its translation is CASSGLASKTQYF.

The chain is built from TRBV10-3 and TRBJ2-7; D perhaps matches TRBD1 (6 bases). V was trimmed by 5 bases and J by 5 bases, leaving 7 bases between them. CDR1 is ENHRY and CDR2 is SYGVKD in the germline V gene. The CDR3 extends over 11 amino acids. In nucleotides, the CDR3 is TGTGCCATCAGTAAGGGGGACGAGCAGTACTTC. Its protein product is CAISKGDEQYF.

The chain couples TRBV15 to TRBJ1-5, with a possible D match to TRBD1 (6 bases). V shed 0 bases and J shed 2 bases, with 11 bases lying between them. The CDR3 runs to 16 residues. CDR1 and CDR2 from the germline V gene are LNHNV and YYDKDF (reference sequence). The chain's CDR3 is CATSRDGQLGNQPQHF. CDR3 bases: TGTGCCACCAGCAGAGATGGACAGTTGGGCAATCAGCCCCAGCATTTT.

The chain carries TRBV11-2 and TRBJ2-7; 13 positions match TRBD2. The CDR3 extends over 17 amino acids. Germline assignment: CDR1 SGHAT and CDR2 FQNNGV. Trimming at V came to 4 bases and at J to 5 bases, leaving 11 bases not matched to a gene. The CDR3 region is CASSSTRTSGRGNEQYF. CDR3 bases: TGTGCCAGCAGCTCGACCCGGACTAGCGGGAGAGGAAACGAGCAGTACTTC.

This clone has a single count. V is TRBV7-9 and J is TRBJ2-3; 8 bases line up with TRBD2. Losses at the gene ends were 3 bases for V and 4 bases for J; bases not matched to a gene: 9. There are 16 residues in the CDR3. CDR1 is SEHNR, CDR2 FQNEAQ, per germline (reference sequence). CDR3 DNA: TGTGCCAGCAGCTTTGTTCCGGGAGGGAAGGCAGATACGCAGTATTTT. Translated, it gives CASSFVPGGKADTQYF.

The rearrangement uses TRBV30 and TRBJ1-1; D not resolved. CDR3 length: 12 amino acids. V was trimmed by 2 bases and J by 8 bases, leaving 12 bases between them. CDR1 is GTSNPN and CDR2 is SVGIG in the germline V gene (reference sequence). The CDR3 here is CAWSNQNTEAFF. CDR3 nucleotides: TGTGCCTGGAGTAACCAGAATACCGAAGCTTTCTTT. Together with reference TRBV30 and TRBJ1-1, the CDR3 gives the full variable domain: SQTIHQWPATLVQPVGSPLSLECTVEGTSNPNLYWYRQAAGRGLQLLFYSVGIGQISSEVPQNLSASRPQDRQFILSSKKLLLSDSGFYLCAWSNQNTEAFFGQGTRLTVV.

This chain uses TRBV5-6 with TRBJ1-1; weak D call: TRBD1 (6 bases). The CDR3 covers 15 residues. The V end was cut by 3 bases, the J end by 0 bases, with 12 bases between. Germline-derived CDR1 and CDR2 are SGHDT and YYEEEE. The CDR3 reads CASSSDRRVNTEAFF. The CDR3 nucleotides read TGTGCCAGCAGCTCGGACAGACGGGTGAACACTGAAGCTTTCTTT. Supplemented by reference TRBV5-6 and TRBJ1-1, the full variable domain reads DAGVTQSPTHLIKTRGQQVTLRCSPKSGHDTVSWYQQALGQGPQFIFQYYEEEERQRGNFPDRFSGHQFPNYSSELNVNALLLGDSALYLCASSSDRRVNTEAFFGQGTRLTVV.

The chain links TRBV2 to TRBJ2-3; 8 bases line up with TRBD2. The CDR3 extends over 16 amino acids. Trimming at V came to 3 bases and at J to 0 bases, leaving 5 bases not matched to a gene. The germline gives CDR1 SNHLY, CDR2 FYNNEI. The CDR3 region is CASSDLGTRSTDTQYF. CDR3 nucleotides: TGTGCCAGCAGTGATTTGGGGACTAGAAGCACAGATACGCAGTATTTT.

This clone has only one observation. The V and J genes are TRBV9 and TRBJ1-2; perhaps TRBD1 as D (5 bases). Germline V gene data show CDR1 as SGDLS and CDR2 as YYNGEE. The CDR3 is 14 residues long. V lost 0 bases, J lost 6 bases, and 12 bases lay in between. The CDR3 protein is CASSVDGGEDGYTF. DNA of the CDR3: TGTGCCAGCAGCGTAGATGGGGGTGAGGATGGCTACACCTTC.

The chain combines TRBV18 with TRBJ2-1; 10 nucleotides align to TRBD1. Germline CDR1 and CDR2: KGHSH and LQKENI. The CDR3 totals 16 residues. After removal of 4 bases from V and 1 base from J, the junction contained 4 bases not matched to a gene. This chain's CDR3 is CASSLGTGVSYNEQFF. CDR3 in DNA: TGTGCCAGCTCACTAGGGACAGGGGTTTCCTACAATGAGCAGTTCTTC.

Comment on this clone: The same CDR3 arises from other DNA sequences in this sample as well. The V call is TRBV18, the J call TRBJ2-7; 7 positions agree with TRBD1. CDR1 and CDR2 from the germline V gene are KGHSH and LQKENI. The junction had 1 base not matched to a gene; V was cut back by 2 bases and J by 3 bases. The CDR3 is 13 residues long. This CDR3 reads CASSPDRVYEQYF. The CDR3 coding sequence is TGTGCCAGCTCACCAGACAGGGTCTACGAGCAGTACTTC.

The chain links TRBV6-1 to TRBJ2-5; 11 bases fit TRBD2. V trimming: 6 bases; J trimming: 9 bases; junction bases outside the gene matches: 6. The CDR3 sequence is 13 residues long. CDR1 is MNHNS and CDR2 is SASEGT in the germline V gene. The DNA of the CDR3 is TGTGCCAGCAGGAATATAGCGGGAGGGCCCCAGTACTTC. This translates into CASRNIAGGPQYF.

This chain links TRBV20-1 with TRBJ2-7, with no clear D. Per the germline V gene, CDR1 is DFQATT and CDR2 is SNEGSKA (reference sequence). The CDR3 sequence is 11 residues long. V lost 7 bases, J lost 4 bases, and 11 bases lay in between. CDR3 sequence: CSGSTFYEQYF. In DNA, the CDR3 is TGCAGTGGAAGCACCTTTTACGAGCAGTACTTC.

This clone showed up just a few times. CDR3 in amino acids: CASSSPGTPQFF. DNA for the CDR3: TGTGCCAGCAGCTCACCCGGGACTCCGCAGTTCTTC. The chain couples TRBV7-2 to TRBJ2-1; TRBD2 is a possible D gene (6 bases). V gave up 4 bases and J gave up 12 bases, with 13 bases separating them. This CDR3 has 12 amino acids. Germline V gene lookup returns CDR1 SGHTA and CDR2 FQGNSA.

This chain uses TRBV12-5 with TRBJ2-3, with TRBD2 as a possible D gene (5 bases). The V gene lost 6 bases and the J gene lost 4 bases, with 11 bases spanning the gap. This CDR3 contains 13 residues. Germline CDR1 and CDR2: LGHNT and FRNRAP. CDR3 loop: CASGGSGADTQYF. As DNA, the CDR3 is TGTGCTAGTGGGGGGAGTGGGGCAGATACGCAGTATTTT.

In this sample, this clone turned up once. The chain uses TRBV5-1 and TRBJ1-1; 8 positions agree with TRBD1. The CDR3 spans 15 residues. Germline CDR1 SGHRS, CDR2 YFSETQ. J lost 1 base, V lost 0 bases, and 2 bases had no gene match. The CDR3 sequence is CASSLVQGANTEAFF. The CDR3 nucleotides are TGCGCCAGCAGCTTGGTTCAGGGGGCGAACACTGAAGCTTTCTTT.

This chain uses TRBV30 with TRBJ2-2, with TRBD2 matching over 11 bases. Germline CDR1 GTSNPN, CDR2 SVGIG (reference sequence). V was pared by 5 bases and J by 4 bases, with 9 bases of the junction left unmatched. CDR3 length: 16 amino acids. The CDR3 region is CAWERIAGGPTGELFF. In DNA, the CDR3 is TGTGCCTGGGAAAGAATAGCGGGAGGGCCCACCGGGGAGCTGTTTTTT.